The 20 T cell receptor beta chains below all came from one sample that was sequenced in a study of OX40 agonist ivuxolimab in advanced cancers. The protocol used for the library was the immunoSEQ multiplex PCR assay. TCRdb's version of the immuneACCESS table is confined to in-frame rearrangements and falls short of the full clone set. An unresolved V gene accounts for under half of the shortfall where checked; the remainder is of unknown origin. Counted in this sample were about 19,000 clones; roughly 91% of them appeared once. The ten largest clones represent 40% to 55% of the sample. The sample consisted of CD4+ or CD8+ T cells sorted from blood, taken in a trial of the OX40 agonist ivuxolimab. These TCRs come from an adult with an advanced solid tumor such as melanoma, head and neck, liver or kidney cancer.

As DNA, the CDR3 is TGCGCCAGCAGCTTGGGAGATACGCAGTATTTT. It is translated as CASSLGDTQYF. The chain has TRBV5-1 and TRBJ2-3; D unclear. V was clipped by 0 bases and J by 5 bases, with 1 base between them. This CDR3 contains 11 residues. Germline V gene data show CDR1 as SGHRS and CDR2 as YFSETQ. Variable domain in full (rest from reference TRBV5-1 and TRBJ2-3): KAGVTQTPRYLIKTRGQQVTLSCSPISGHRSVSWYQQTPGQGLQFLFEYFSETQRNKGNFPGRFSGRQFSNSRSEMNVSTLELGDSALYLCASSLGDTQYFGPGTRLTVL.

The chain uses TRBV27 and TRBJ1-2, with 7 bases fitting TRBD1. V was pared by 0 bases and J by 3 bases, with 10 bases of the junction left unmatched. Germline lookup yields CDR1 MNHEY and CDR2 SMNVEV (reference sequence). This CDR3 comprises 17 residues. The CDR3 DNA is TGTGCCAGCAGTTTATCTTGGGACAGCTCCAACTACTATGGCTACACCTTC. Protein sequence: CASSLSWDSSNYYGYTF.

This chain connects TRBV7-3 to TRBJ1-1; weak D call: TRBD1 (5 bases). Trimming removed 2 bases from V and 4 bases from J, with 11 bases in between. The germline V gene has CDR1 SGHTA and CDR2 FQGTGA. The CDR3 loop spans 14 amino acids. The CDR3 DNA is TGTGCCAGCAGCTTAGGAGGGAGGGGCACTGAAGCTTTCTTT. This translates into CASSLGGRGTEAFF.

This clone was observed a single time. This rearrangement joins TRBV6-1 to TRBJ1-5; the D is unclear. CDR3 size: 12 residues. V gave up 6 bases and J gave up 3 bases, with 6 bases separating them. Germline V gene data show CDR1 as MNHNS and CDR2 as SASEGT. The CDR3, as DNA: TGTGCCAGCAGGGACCCCAATCAGCCCCAGCATTTT. Residues: CASRDPNQPQHF.

This rearrangement joins TRBV5-1 to TRBJ1-2, with D possibly matching TRBD1 (5 bases). Germline values: CDR1 SGHRS, CDR2 YFSETQ. This CDR3 has 14 residues. Trimming left V 0 bases short and J 6 bases short, with 12 bases between. The chain's CDR3 is CASSLVRGADGYTF. The CDR3 coding sequence is TGCGCCAGCAGCTTGGTCCGGGGCGCGGATGGCTACACCTTC.

This chain uses TRBV12-5 with TRBJ2-5, with 7 bases matching TRBD2. Losses at the gene ends were 5 bases for V and 5 bases for J; bases not matched to a gene: 11. The CDR3 loop spans 15 amino acids. The germline V gene encodes CDR1 LGHNT and CDR2 FRNRAP. The CDR3 protein is CASGPSGAGVETQYF. The CDR3 nucleotides are TGTGCTAGTGGTCCCTCCGGGGCGGGGGTCGAGACCCAGTACTTC.

The chain recombines TRBV4-3 with TRBJ2-7; D not certain. The CDR3 length is 15 residues. The germline gives CDR1 LGHNA, CDR2 YSLEER. V shed 1 base and J shed 2 bases, with 12 bases lying between them. CDR3 in amino acids: CASSQGFPRTYEQYF. The CDR3 DNA reads as TGCGCCAGCAGCCAAGGTTTTCCAAGGACCTACGAGCAGTACTTC.

The chain is built from TRBV5-6 and TRBJ2-7, with 7 nucleotides matching TRBD1. V was pared by 4 bases and J by 2 bases, with 6 bases of the junction left unmatched. Germline CDR1 is SGHDT and CDR2 is YYEEEE. CDR3 size: 14 residues. The CDR3 loop reads CASSPGTATYEQYF. DNA of the CDR3: TGTGCCAGCAGCCCCGGGACAGCAACCTACGAGCAGTACTTC. The whole variable domain, filled in from reference TRBV5-6 and TRBJ2-7, reads DAGVTQSPTHLIKTRGQQVTLRCSPKSGHDTVSWYQQALGQGPQFIFQYYEEEERQRGNFPDRFSGHQFPNYSSELNVNALLLGDSALYLCASSPGTATYEQYFGPGTRLTVT.

This chain uses TRBV27 with TRBJ1-6; D unclear. CDR3 length equals 16 residues. Germline values: CDR1 MNHEY, CDR2 SMNVEV (reference sequence). The V end was cut by 5 bases, the J end by 0 bases, with 11 bases between. The CDR3 bases are TGTGCCAGCAGTCTGGACGGGAGCTCCTATAATTCACCCCTCCACTTT. This codes for CASSLDGSSYNSPLHF.

The V and J genes are TRBV9 and TRBJ1-2; TRBD1 aligns across 8 bases. CDR1 SGDLS and CDR2 YYNGEE come from the germline V gene. CDR3 length: 14 residues. The trim removed 4 bases at V and 8 bases at J, leaving 10 bases unmatched. The CDR3 reads CASSPTQGARGYTF. CDR3 bases: TGTGCCAGCAGCCCAACTCAGGGGGCGAGGGGCTACACCTTC.

The chain combines TRBV9 with TRBJ1-5, with no clear D. V lost 3 bases and J 2 bases, leaving 9 bases between the germline ends. The CDR3 totals 14 residues. CDR1 and CDR2 from the germline V gene are SGDLS and YYNGEE. This CDR3 is CASSGTPGNQPQHF. CDR3 coding DNA: TGTGCCAGCAGCGGGACTCCCGGCAATCAGCCCCAGCATTTT.

This chain uses TRBV10-3 with TRBJ2-7; 7 nucleotides agree with TRBD2. The length of the CDR3 is 14 residues. With V trimmed by 10 bases and J by 2 bases, 11 bases remained unmatched. Per germline, CDR1 ENHRY and CDR2 SYGVKD. The CDR3 nucleotides read TGTGCCACTTCAAGGAGCGGGGAAGCCTACGAGCAGTACTTC. Translation gives CATSRSGEAYEQYF.

V and J are TRBV2 and TRBJ1-6; 8 bases align to TRBD1. CDR1 is SNHLY, CDR2 FYNNEI, per germline. The trim removed 8 bases at V and 7 bases at J, leaving 7 bases unmatched. This CDR3 is 14 amino acids long. The DNA for the CDR3 is TGTGCCAGCGGGAGGACAGGGCTAAATTCACCCCTCCACTTT. Its translation is CASGRTGLNSPLHF. The complete variable domain, with remaining parts taken from reference TRBV2 and TRBJ1-6, reads EPEVTQTPSHQVTQMGQEVILRCVPISNHLYFYWYRQILGQKVEFLVSFYNNEISEKSEIFDDQFSVERPDGSNFTLKIRSTKLEDSAMYFCASGRTGLNSPLHFGNGTRLTVT.

The chain recombines TRBV5-1 with TRBJ2-7, with D hard to call. The CDR3 length is 14 residues. Deletions cut 4 bases from V and 3 bases from J, with 14 bases between. CDR1 is SGHRS, CDR2 YFSETQ, per germline. CDR3 DNA: TGCGCCAGCAGCAAGGGATCCGCCGACTACGAGCAGTACTTC. The encoded protein is CASSKGSADYEQYF.

The chain recombines TRBV7-6 with TRBJ2-7; tentatively, D is TRBD2 (6 bases). Looked up from germline, CDR1 is SGHVS and CDR2 is FNYEAQ. V lost 5 bases and J 3 bases, leaving 17 bases between the germline ends. The CDR3 is 15 residues long. The CDR3 region is CASSLGTGEFYEQYF. For the CDR3, the DNA is TGTGCCAGCAGCCTTGGGACGGGGGAGTTCTACGAGCAGTACTTC. Supplemented by reference TRBV7-6 and TRBJ2-7, the full variable domain reads GAGVSQSPRYKVTKRGQDVALRCDPISGHVSLYWYRQALGQGPEFLTYFNYEAQQDKSGLPNDRFSAERPEGSISTLTIQRTEQRDSAMYRCASSLGTGEFYEQYFGPGTRLTVT.

The rearrangement links TRBV5-4 to TRBJ2-5; perhaps TRBD2 as D (6 bases). Germline-derived CDR1 and CDR2 are SGHNT and YYREEE (reference sequence). V was pared by 0 bases and J by 3 bases, with 6 bases between. The CDR3 covers 13 residues. The CDR3 DNA reads TGTGCCAGCAGCTTGGGGGAGGAAGAGACCCAGTACTTC. It encodes CASSLGEEETQYF.

V gene TRBV11-2 combines with J gene TRBJ2-7; D uncertain. Between the trimmed V and J ends, which lost 0 bases and 9 bases, there was a span of 9 bases. Germline CDR1 is SGHAT and CDR2 is FQNNGV. The CDR3 is made up of 12 amino acids. CDR3 region: CASSLESGPQYF. CDR3 nucleotides: TGTGCCAGCAGCTTAGAGTCGGGCCCGCAGTACTTC.

V is TRBV2 and J is TRBJ1-1; weak D call: TRBD1 (5 bases). The V end was cut by 7 bases, the J end by 4 bases, with 16 bases between. Looked up from germline, CDR1 is SNHLY and CDR2 is FYNNEI. This CDR3 has 14 amino acids. The CDR3: CASKSAGASTEAFF. The CDR3, as DNA: TGTGCCAGCAAATCCGCTGGGGCGAGCACTGAAGCTTTCTTT.

The chain recombines TRBV6-5 with TRBJ2-7; a possible D gene is TRBD1 (6 bases). Per germline, CDR1 MNHEY and CDR2 SVGAGI. The length of the CDR3 is 12 residues. Trimming left V 6 bases short and J 3 bases short, with 9 bases between. Here the CDR3 DNA reads TGTGCCAGCAGACAACAGGGCTACGAGCAGTACTTC. It translates to CASRQQGYEQYF.

This clone was seen a single time. The chain links TRBV9 to TRBJ2-6; D might be TRBD1 or TRBD2, each matching 5 bases. V gave up 4 bases and J gave up 3 bases, with 23 bases separating them. Germline loops: CDR1 SGDLS, CDR2 YYNGEE. The CDR3 runs to 19 residues. The CDR3 protein is CASSINRDDSRGGANVLTF. The CDR3 DNA reads as TGTGCCAGCAGCATCAACCGGGACGACTCTCGTGGTGGGGCCAACGTCCTGACTTTC.